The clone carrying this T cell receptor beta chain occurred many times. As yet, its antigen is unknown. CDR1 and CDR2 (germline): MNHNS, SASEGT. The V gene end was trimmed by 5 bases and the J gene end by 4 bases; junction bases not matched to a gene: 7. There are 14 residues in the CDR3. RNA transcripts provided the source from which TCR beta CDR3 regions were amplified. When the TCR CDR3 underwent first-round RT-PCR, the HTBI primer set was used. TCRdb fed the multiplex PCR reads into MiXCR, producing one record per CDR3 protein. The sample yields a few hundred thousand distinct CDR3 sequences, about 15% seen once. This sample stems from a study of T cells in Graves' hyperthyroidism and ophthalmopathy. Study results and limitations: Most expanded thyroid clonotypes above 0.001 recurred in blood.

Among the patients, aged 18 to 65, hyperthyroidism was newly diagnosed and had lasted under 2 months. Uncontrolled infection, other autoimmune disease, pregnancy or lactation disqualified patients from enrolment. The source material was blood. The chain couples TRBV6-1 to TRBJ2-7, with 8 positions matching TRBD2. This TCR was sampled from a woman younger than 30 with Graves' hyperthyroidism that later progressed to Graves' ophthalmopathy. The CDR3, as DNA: TGTGCCAGCAGTCTGACTAGCGTAACTTACGAGCAGTACTTC. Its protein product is CASSLTSVTYEQYF.